This paragraph reports one TCR beta chain. Its antigen is currently unknown. This entry comes from a study of beta chain features in type 1 diabetes. The wider study: On cell yields, gender and age, patients and healthy donors were similar.

What was sequenced were expressed TCRB transcripts, since all of the isolated RNA had been reverse transcribed. The assay was immunoSEQ multiplex PCR, and TCRdb's table has in-frame clones only and misses some. This sample yields almost 350,000 clones, of which 7% to 10% are seen a single time; roughly 1% belongs to the top ten. Sorting based on CD45RO/CCR7/CD25/CD127/CD95/CD27 separated CD4+ naive, central memory, regulatory and stem cell-like memory cells. The V end was cut by 0 bases, the J end by 1 base, with 13 bases between. Germline V CDR1 and CDR2: MNHNY, SVGAGI (reference sequence). The CDR3 is 16 residues long. Overall study findings and caveats: TCRB CDR3 length was moderately but significantly reduced in all four CD4+ subsets of Type 1 diabetes patients.

The rearrangement joins TRBV6-6 to TRBJ2-7; possible D gene TRBD1, 5 bases. Sequencing was done on a sample of central memory CD4+ T cells from blood. The clonotype was recovered from a man aged 25 to 40 with type 1 diabetes. The CDR3, as DNA: TGTGCCAGCAGTTACTCAGCGACAGAAAAATCCTACGAGCAGTACTTC. The encoded protein is CASSYSATEKSYEQYF.